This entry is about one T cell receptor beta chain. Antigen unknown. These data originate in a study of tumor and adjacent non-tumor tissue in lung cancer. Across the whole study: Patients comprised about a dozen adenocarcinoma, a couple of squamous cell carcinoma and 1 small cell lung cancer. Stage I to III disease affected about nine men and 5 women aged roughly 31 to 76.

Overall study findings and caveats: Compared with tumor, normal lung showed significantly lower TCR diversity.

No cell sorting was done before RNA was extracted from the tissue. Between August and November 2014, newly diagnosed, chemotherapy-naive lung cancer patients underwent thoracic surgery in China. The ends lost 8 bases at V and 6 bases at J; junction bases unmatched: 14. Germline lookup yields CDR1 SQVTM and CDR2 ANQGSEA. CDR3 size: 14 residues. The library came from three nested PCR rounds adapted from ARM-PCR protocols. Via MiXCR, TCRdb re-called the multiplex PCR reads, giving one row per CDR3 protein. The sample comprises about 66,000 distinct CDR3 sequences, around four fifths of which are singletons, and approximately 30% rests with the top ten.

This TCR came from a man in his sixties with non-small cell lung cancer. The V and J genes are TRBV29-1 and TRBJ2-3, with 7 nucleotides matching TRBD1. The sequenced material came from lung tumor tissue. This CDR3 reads CSTGKGASTDTQYF. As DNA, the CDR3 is TGCAGCACTGGGAAGGGGGCCTCCACGGATACGCAGTATTTT.